The clone carrying this T cell receptor (beta chain) was seen more than once but under ten times. Antigen: not known. These data come from a study of OX40 agonist ivuxolimab in advanced cancers. Study-level background: Patients were treated with intravenous ivuxolimab, dosed at 0.01 to 10 mg/kg and infused every 2 weeks. Eligibility admitted prior anti-PD-1, anti-PD-L1 or anti-CTLA-4 therapy; about 42% had some.

Produced via immunoSEQ multiplex PCR; TCRdb's table is partial and in-frame only. The table has roughly 100,000 clones, more than 85% seen once; the top ten hold 0.25% to 0.3%. The ends lost 3 bases at V and 4 bases at J; junction bases unmatched: 1. This CDR3 has 13 amino acids. Germline V gene sequence: CDR1 SGHTA, CDR2 FQGTGA. Points from the study as a whole: More expanded clones were seen, on average, in CD8+ T cells than in CD4+. Clonal expansion by week 6 occurred in CD4+ and CD8+ blood T cells (at 0.1 to 3.0 mg/kg).

This specimen was CD4+ or CD8+ T cells sorted from blood, taken in a trial of the OX40 agonist ivuxolimab. The chain combines TRBV7-3 with TRBJ1-2; 8 nucleotides line up with TRBD1. This TCR derives from an adult with an advanced solid tumor such as melanoma, head and neck, liver or kidney cancer. CDR3 bases: TGTGCCAGCAGCTTTGGACAGGGCTATGGCTACACCTTC. Translated, it gives CASSFGQGYGYTF.